This TCR beta chain was retrieved from a study of T cells after yellow fever vaccination. Study-wide findings and caveats: Though it reached lower strength, the secondary response hit its peak faster, day 5 versus 15. Post-booster repertoires again held most primary-vaccination clones (roughly 95% CD4, 75% to 90% CD8).

This clonotype appeared many times. Looked up from germline, CDR1 is MNHEY and CDR2 is SVGAGI. This CDR3 region has 15 residues. V was clipped by 6 bases and J by 6 bases, with 20 bases between them. TCRdb used MiXCR to reprocess the 5' RACE reads, holding one entry per CDR3 protein. The profile shows around 49,000 distinct CDR3 sequences, about 6.8% of them singletons. Sequenced material: CD8+ T cells not binding an NS4B(214-222) dextramer, sorted from PBMCs, taken 45 days after the yellow fever booster vaccination. The receptor's source is a man younger than 40 who received the YFV17D yellow fever vaccine. The chain employs TRBV6-5 and TRBJ1-2; D may be TRBD1 (6 bases). For the CDR3, the DNA is TGTGCCAGCAGGTTCCGGACGGGGGCCAAGAATGGCTACACCTTC. This sequence encodes CASRFRTGAKNGYTF.